This T cell receptor beta chain is drawn from a study of Ad26.COV2.S vaccination and SARS-CoV-2 variants (dated by TCRdb to about 2021). Broadly, across the study: Donors in the vaccine arm were drawn from COV1001, a multicentre, randomized, double-blind, placebo-controlled phase I-IIa trial testing Ad26.COV2.S in healthy adults. Ad26.COV2.S was administered intramuscularly at 5 x 10^10 or 1 x 10^11 viral particles, either as a single shot or as two shots given 56 days apart. Investigators did not know the trial group allocation while performing experiments and assessing outcomes. A total of around 32 samples were included in the TCR-sequenced set, comprising roughly 19 Ad26.COV2.S vaccine recipients, 5 placebo recipients and 8 SARS-CoV-2 convalescent individuals. The specificity and breadth of SARS-CoV-2-reactive T cell receptors after Ad26.COV2.S vaccination were assessed by TCRbeta repertoire sequencing. Trial participants were randomized into five groups of five: low-dose or high-dose Ad26.COV2.S given once or twice, or placebo on both occasions. The investigation overall reported the following: Vaccine and placebo recipients had comparable non-spike TCR breadth, which fits with the vaccine containing only spike. After vaccination, substantial breadth of spike-specific CD8+ and CD4+ T cell responses was reported. Higher spike-specific TCR breadth was observed in Ad26.COV2.S recipients than in placebo recipients (P = 0.0014). The study lacked the statistical power to compare responses across vaccine doses or regimens. The authors noted that the TCR breadth and depth analyses may have underestimated total T cell responses.

The immunoSEQ Assay was the method used to sequence TCRbeta CDR3 regions. After extraction, genomic DNA underwent amplification by bias-controlled multiplex PCR, followed by high-throughput sequencing. As for the authors' bioinformatics: To quantify the absolute abundance of every unique TCRbeta CDR3 region, sequences were collapsed and filtered. T cell fraction was estimated by normalizing TCRbeta template counts to usable DNA, which was measured by amplifying reference genes present in all nucleated cells. Repertoire TCRs were annotated as SARS-CoV-2-specific when V gene, CDR3 amino acid sequence and J gene were exactly matched to a known reactive TCR set. The reference SARS-CoV-2 TCR set was obtained from MIRA and was filtered for enrichment in COVID-19-positive ImmuneCODE repertoires, whereby public or cross-reactive TCRs were removed. Drawing on the MIRA antigens, annotated TCRs were analysed further at the level of specific ORF or position within ORF. Breadth was defined as annotated unique rearrangements over total unique productive rearrangements; depth was the summed frequency of those rearrangements. Two-sided Wilcoxon rank-sum tests were used to compare TCR breadth between groups. In its TCRdb copy, this immuneACCESS table keeps in-frame sequences only and misses some clones. Where compared with another copy, unresolved V genes explain less than half of these, and the others have no known cause. V, J and clone size are taken as reported in that table, and D and trimming were inferred from the DNA itself. The sample table contains roughly 460,000 clones; only one count was recorded for about 89% of them. The ten biggest clones cover around 1.8% of the sample.

The treatment or condition label, as the study defines it: roughly 20 received Ad26.COV2.S at low or high dose, single or two shots; five or six received placebo; per-sample allocation not given. For vaccine and placebo recipients, repertoires were sequenced using samples collected on day 63 after the first injection. Cohort 1b enrolled 25 adults aged 18-55 years at a single site in Boston, USA, between 29 July and 7 August 2020. Ad26.COV2.S consisted of a replication-incompetent adenovirus type 26 vector by which a prefusion-stabilized SARS-CoV-2 spike protein from the original Wuhan strain was expressed. This clone was seen only once. Its antigen remains undetermined. No base quality values were provided; no much bigger clone lies one nucleotide off. V is cut back by 4 bases and J by 6 bases, with 5 bases in the junction unmatched. Taken from the germline V gene (reference sequence), the CDR1 and CDR2 loops are LNHDA and SQIVND. The CDR3 contains 15 residues, cysteine and phenylalanine counted. The read is trimmed to its CDR3 DNA, 45 bases read in frame from base 1.

The clonotype comes from a person aged 18 to 65 who received the Ad26.COV2.S COVID-19 vaccine or a placebo. Specimen: peripheral blood, collected in a trial of Ad26.COV2.S vaccine versus placebo. The sequence joins TRBV19 to TRBJ2-2; TRBD1 lines up with 10 middle nucleotides. In nucleotide form, the sequence is TGTGCCAGTAGTACGGACAGGGGGATTCCCGGGGAGCTGTTTTTT. Its translation reads: CASSTDRGIPGELFF.